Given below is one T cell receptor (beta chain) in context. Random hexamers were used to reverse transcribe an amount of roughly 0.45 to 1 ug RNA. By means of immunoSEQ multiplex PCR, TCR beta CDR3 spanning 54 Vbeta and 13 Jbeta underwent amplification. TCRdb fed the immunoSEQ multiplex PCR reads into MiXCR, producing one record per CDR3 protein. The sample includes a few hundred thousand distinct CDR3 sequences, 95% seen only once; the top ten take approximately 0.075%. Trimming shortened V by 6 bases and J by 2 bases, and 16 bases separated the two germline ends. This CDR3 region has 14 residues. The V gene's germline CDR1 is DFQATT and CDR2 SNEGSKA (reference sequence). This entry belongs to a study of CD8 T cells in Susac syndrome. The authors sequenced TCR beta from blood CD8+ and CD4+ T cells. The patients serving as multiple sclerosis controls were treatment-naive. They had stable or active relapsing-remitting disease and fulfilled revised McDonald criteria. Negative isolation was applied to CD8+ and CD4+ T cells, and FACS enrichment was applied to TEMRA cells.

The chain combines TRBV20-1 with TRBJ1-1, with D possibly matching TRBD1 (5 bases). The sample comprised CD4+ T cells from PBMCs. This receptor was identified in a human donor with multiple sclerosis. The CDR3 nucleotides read TGCAGTGCCCAAGGAGGGGCGGGAAACACTGAAGCTTTCTTT. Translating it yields CSAQGGAGNTEAFF.